This T cell receptor beta chain was captured in a study of human T cells and chemical hapten exposure (dated by TCRdb to the early 2020s). For the study in its entirety: For sensitization, 2% DPC in acetone was applied to a roughly 2 cm by roughly 2 cm area of upper inner arm skin. Twenty-nine alopecia patients provided blood for TCR sequencing at one to four time points (pre-sensitization, 2, 6 and 24 weeks). The study tracked peripheral blood TCR repertoire changes in vivo during primary and secondary sensitization to the hapten diphenylcyclopropenone (DPC) in alopecia patients. Blood samples were taken from patients before sensitization (week 0) and at 2, 6 and about 24 weeks after DPC sensitization. Patch tests used Finn chambers with 0.01% DPC on the upper back, scored after 6 days by International Contact Dermatitis Research Group standards. Throughout the study period of around 24 weeks, patients also received therapeutic DPC doses to the scalp every week. The libraries were sequenced as a pool, and the TCR yield per sample differed mostly because of small variations in library volumes within the pool. The mostly female patient cohort included alopecia areata with under or over 50% scalp involvement, alopecia totalis and alopecia universalis. The research as a whole found: Repeated subsampling changed both the strength of the expansion versus patch-test correlation and the threshold at which that correlation became significant. No change with DPC sensitization was found in the number of TCRs above 1 in 1000 frequency, and no evidence of global repertoire structure alterations was found. Significantly more large CDR3 similarity clusters were formed by expanded TCRs than by pre-sensitization or healthy control sets, consistent with antigen-driven responses. A positive correlation was found between the number of PT1 expanded TCRs and patch test score, with significance reached at thresholds 8, 16 and 32 but not 4. All patients had alopecia, a presumed autoimmune disease, so their immune response might differ from that of healthy individuals.

Ten or more counts support this clonotype. Its antigen is unknown. Nothing much larger sits one base from this clone, and base qualities are not available. From a lookup of the germline V gene (reference sequence), CDR1 and CDR2 are DFQATT and SNEGSKA. The V end loses 3 bases and the J end loses 7 bases, and a stretch of 16 bases separates them. The cysteine opens and the phenylalanine closes a CDR3 of 14 amino acids. The CDR3 DNA has 42 bases and is translated from base 1. The time point label corresponds to: patch test 2, 6 weeks after DPC sensitization. The meaning of the sample's treatment or condition label: therapeutic diphenylcyclopropenone sensitization with weekly scalp DPC. At each patch-test visit, blood was drawn before the patch test was applied. Patients were eligible if aged 18 to 70, diagnosed with alopecia and judged suitable for DPC therapy, and pregnant patients were excluded. Total RNA was extracted from unfractionated whole blood that had been collected in Tempus Blood RNA tubes.

Libraries were constructed by RACE. The instrument was a NextSeq 500. During library preparation, unique molecular identifiers were attached to individual cDNA molecules so that TCRs could be counted quantitatively and reproducibly. For every blood RNA sample, sequencing covered both the TCR alpha and TCR beta chains. The authors' analysis ran thus. The median number of TCRs per sample was roughly 98,000, ranging from roughly 20,000 to 700,000. V, J and CDR3 annotation of the TCR reads was carried out using the Decombinator software suite. For the PS versus PT1 abundance plots, all samples were subsampled to the same number of TCRs (28,000). TCRs were defined as expanded if absent before sensitization and observed at least eight times at the 2-week time point. Using fastp at Q25 and MiXCR, TCRdb reprocessed the public reads and kept productive beta chains. Rows are combined by CDR3 protein, so each entry shows the most common genes and DNA. TCRdb, not the authors, supplied the V and J calls. The sample has a few hundred thousand distinct CDR3 sequences on record, just under 6.5% of them singletons. The ten largest account for less than 6.5% of the sample.

The sample here was whole blood, taken in connection with sensitization to the hapten diphenylcyclopropenone (DPC). The TCR originated in a woman under 30 with alopecia areata. Some clones in this sample may be carry-over from other donors' samples. Rearrangement joined TRBV20-1 to TRBJ1-5; the best D guess is TRBD1, with 5 bases matching. The nucleotide sequence is given as TGCAGTGCTAGCTTGGGGGGGGTAGGCCAGCCCCAGCATTTT. Its amino acids are CSASLGGVGQPQHF.